In its sample, the clone carrying this T cell receptor beta chain was seen a few times. These data originate in a study of shared T cell receptors in the human thymus. Profiling relied on immunoSEQ multiplex PCR, and the TCRdb table lists in-frame clones only, not all of them. The table includes some 700,000 clones, around nine tenths detected once. CDR3 length equals 14 residues. Germline lookup yields CDR1 SGHVS and CDR2 FQNEAQ. Trimming shortened V by 5 bases and J by 0 bases, and 8 bases separated the two germline ends. The same specimen was also included in a second study, on human thymus T cells.

The sequence was collected from a boy under three years old with a congenital heart defect. The chain recombines TRBV7-8 with TRBJ1-5, with D uncertain. Sequenced input: thymocytes. The CDR3 region has the DNA TGTGCCAGCAGCCGATCTACTAGCAATCAGCCCCAGCATTTT. As protein: CASSRSTSNQPQHF. Full variable domain (remainder filled in from reference TRBV7-8 and TRBJ1-5): GAGVSQSPRYKVAKRGQDVALRCDPISGHVSLFWYQQALGQGPEFLTYFQNEAQLDKSGLPSDRFFAERPEGSVSTLKIQRTQQEDSAVYLCASSRSTSNQPQHFGDGTRLSIL.